The source of this T cell receptor beta chain is a study of glioma-infiltrating T cells. Overall study findings and caveats: Very few CDR3 sequences were shared between tissue and blood. Tissue-blood divergence was below expectation in non-neoplastic patients, above in gliomas.

TCR alpha and beta CDR3 regions were amplified from RNA using iRepertoire nested multiplex PCR. One-step reverse transcription and amplification started from roughly 100-400 ng of tissue mRNA or PBMC total RNA. Each CDR3 protein is one row after TCRdb ran MiXCR on the multiplex PCR reads. The table records roughly 190,000 distinct CDR3 sequences, 32% of them present only once. For this clonotype: The antigen is not known.

Germline-derived CDR1 and CDR2 are MNHEY and SVGAGI. V lost 6 bases and J 5 bases, leaving 16 bases between the germline ends. This CDR3 comprises 14 residues. This clonotype was sampled from a human donor with low-grade glioma or glioblastoma, undergoing nonglioma brain surgery, or in good health (not recorded which). The sequencing input was glioma tissue, nonneoplastic brain tissue, or PBMCs (not recorded which). The rearrangement joins TRBV6-5 to TRBJ1-1, with D perhaps TRBD1 (6 bases). The CDR3 is CASRNSEGGTEAFF. The DNA for the CDR3 is TGTGCCAGCAGGAACTCGGAGGGGGGGACTGAAGCTTTCTTT.